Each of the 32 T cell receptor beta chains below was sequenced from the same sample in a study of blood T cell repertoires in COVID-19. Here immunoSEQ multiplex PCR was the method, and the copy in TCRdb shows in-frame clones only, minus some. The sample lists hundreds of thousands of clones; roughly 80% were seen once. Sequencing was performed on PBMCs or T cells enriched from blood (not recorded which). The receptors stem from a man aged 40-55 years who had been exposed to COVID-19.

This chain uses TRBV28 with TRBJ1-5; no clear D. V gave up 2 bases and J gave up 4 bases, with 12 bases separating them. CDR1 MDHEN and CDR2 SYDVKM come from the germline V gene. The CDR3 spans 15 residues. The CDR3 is CASSLRPPGNQPQHF. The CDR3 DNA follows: TGTGCCAGCAGTTTAAGGCCGCCGGGAAATCAGCCCCAGCATTTT. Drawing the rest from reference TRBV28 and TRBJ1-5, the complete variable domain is DVKVTQSSRYLVKRTGEKVFLECVQDMDHENMFWYRQDPGLGLRLIYFSYDVKMKEKGDIPEGYSVSREKKERFSLILESASTNQTSMYLCASSLRPPGNQPQHFGDGTRLSIL.

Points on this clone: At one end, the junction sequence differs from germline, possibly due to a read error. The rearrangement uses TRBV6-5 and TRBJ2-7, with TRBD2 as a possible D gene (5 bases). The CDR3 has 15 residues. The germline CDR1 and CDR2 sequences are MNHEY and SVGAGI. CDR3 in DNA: TGTGCCAGCTGTTATACTTTGGGAGAGTACTACGAGCAGTACTTC. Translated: CASCYTLGEYYEQYF.

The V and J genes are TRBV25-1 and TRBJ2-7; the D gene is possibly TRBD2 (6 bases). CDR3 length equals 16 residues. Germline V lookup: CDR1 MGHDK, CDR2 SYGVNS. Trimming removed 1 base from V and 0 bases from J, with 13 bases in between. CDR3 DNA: TGTGCCAGCAGTGAATTAGGGCGGGAAGGCTCCTACGAGCAGTACTTC. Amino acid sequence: CASSELGREGSYEQYF.

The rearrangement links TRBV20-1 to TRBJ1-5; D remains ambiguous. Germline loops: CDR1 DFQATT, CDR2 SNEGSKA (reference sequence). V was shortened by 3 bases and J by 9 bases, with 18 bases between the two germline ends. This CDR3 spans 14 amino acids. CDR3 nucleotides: TGCAGTGCTAGTGCTGAGGAGCGGTCTGGGCCCCAGCATTTT. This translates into CSASAEERSGPQHF.

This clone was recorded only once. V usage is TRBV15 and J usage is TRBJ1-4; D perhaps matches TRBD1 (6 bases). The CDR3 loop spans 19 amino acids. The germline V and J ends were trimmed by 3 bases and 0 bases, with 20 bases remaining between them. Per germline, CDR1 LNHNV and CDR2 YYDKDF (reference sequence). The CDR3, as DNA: TGTGCCACCAGCAGTGGCCGGGACATTATCTCTTCAACTAATGAAAAACTGTTTTTT. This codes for CATSSGRDIISSTNEKLFF. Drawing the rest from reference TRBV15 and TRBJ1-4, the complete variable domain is DAMVIQNPRYQVTQFGKPVTLSCSQTLNHNVMYWYQQKSSQAPKLLFHYYDKDFNNEADTPDNFQSRRPNTSFCFLDIRSPGLGDTAMYLCATSSGRDIISSTNEKLFFGSGTQLSVL.

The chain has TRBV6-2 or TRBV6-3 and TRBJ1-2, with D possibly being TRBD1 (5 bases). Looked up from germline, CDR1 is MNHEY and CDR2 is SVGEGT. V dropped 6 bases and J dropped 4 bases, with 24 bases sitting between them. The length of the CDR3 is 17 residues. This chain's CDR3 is CASSRTRGAEWVYGYTF. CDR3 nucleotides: TGTGCCAGCAGCCGGACAAGGGGCGCCGAGTGGGTCTATGGCTACACCTTC.

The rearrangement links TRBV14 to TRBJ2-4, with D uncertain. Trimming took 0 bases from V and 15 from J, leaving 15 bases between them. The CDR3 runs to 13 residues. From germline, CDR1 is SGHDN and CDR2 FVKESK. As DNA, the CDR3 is TGTGCCAGCAGCCAAGAGAATGGCCCAGTACGGTACTTC. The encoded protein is CASSQENGPVRYF.

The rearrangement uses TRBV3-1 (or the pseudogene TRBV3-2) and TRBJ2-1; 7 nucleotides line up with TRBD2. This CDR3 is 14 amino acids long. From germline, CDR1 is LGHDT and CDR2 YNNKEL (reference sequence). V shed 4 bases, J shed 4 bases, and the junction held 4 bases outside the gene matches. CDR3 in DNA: TGTGCCAGCAGCCTACAAGCGGGGTACAATGAGCAGTTCTTC. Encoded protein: CASSLQAGYNEQFF.

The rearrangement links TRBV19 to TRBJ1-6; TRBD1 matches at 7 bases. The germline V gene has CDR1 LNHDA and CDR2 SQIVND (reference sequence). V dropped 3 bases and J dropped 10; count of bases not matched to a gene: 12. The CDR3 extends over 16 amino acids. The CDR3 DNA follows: TGTGCCAGTAGTATTTTTTTCACAGGGGTGGGCTCACCCCTCCACTTT. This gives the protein CASSIFFTGVGSPLHF. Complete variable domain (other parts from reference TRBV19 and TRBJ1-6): DGGITQSPKYLFRKEGQNVTLSCEQNLNHDAMYWYRQDPGQGLRLIYYSQIVNDFQKGDIAEGYSVSREKKESFPLTVTSAQKNPTAFYLCASSIFFTGVGSPLHFGNGTRLTVT.

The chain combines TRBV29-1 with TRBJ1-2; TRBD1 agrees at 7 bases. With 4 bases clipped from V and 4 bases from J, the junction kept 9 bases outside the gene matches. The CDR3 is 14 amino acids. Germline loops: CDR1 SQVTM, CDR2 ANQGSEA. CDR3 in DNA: TGCAGCGTTGTTTCCCGGACAGGCAGCTATGGCTACACCTTC. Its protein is CSVVSRTGSYGYTF.

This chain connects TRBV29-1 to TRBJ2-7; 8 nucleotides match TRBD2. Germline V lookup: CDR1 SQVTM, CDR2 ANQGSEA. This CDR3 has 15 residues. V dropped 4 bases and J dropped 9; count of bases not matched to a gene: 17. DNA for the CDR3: TGCAGCGTTGTTATTCGGGCGGGAGGCCCGGGGGTGCAGTACTTC. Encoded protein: CSVVIRAGGPGVQYF.

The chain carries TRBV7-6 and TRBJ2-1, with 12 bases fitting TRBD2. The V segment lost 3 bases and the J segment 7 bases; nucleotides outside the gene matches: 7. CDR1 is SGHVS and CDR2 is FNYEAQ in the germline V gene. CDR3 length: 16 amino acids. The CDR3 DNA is TGTGCCAGCAGCTTCGGGGCTAGCGGGAGGGGAAATGAGCAGTTCTTC. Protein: CASSFGASGRGNEQFF. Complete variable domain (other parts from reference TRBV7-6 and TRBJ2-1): GAGVSQSPRYKVTKRGQDVALRCDPISGHVSLYWYRQALGQGPEFLTYFNYEAQQDKSGLPNDRFSAERPEGSISTLTIQRTEQRDSAMYRCASSFGASGRGNEQFFGPGTRLTVL.

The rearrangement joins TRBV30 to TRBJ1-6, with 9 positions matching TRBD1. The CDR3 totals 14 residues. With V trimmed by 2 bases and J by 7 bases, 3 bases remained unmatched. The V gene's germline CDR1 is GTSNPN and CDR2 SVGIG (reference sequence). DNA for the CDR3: TGTGCCTGGAGTATTGGGACAGGGAATTCACCCCTCCACTTT. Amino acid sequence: CAWSIGTGNSPLHF.

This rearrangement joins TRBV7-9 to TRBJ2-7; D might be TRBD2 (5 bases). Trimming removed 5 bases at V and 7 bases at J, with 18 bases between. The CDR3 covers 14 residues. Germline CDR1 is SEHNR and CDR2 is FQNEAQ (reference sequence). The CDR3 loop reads CASSTAAGIREQYF. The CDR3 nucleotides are TGTGCCAGCAGCACAGCGGCCGGGATAAGGGAGCAGTACTTC.

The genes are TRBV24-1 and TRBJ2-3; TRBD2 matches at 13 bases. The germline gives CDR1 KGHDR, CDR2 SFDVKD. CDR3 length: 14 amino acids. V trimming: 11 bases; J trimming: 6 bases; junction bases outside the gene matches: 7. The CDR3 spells CAIGLAGVPDTQYF. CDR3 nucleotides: TGTGCCATCGGACTAGCGGGAGTTCCCGATACGCAGTATTTT.

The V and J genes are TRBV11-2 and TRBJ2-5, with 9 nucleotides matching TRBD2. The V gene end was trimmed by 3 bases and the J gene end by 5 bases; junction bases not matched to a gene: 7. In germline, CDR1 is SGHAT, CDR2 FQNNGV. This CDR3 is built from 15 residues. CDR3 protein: CASSLYSGLAETQYF. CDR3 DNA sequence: TGTGCCAGCAGCTTGTACAGCGGACTAGCGGAGACCCAGTACTTC.

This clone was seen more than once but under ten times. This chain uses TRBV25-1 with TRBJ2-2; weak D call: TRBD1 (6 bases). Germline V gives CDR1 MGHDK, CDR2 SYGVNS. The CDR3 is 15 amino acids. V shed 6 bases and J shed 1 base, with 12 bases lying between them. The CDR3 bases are TGTGCCAGCAGATCGGACAGCAGGAACACCGGGGAGCTGTTTTTT. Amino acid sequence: CASRSDSRNTGELFF. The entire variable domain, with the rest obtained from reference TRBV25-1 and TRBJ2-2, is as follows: EADIYQTPRYLVIGTGKKITLECSQTMGHDKMYWYQQDPGMELHLIHYSYGVNSTEKGDLSSESTVSRIRTEHFPLTLESARPSHTSQYLCASRSDSRNTGELFFGEGSRLTVL.

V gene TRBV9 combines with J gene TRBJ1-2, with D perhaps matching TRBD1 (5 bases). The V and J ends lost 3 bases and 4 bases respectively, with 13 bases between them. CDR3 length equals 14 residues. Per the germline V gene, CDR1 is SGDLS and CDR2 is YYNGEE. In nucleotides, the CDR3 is TGTGCCAGCAGCGACGGGACTGGGTCCTATGGCTACACCTTC. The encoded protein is CASSDGTGSYGYTF. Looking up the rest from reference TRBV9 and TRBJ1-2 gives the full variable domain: DSGVTQTPKHLITATGQRVTLRCSPRSGDLSVYWYQQSLDQGLQFLIQYYNGEERAKGNILERFSAQQFPDLHSELNLSSLELGDSALYFCASSDGTGSYGYTFGSGTRLTVV.

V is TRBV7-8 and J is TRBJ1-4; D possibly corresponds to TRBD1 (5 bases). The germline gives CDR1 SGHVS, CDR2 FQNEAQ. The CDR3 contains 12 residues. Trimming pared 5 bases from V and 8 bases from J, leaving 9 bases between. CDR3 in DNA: TGTGCCAGCAGCCGCAGACAGGAAAAACTGTTTTTT. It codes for CASSRRQEKLFF.

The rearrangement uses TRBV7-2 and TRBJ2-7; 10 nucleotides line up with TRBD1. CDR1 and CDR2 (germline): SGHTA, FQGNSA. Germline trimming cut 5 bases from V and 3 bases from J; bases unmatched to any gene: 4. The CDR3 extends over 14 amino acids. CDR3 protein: CASSEGQGDYEQYF. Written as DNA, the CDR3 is TGTGCCAGCAGCGAAGGACAGGGGGACTACGAGCAGTACTTC.

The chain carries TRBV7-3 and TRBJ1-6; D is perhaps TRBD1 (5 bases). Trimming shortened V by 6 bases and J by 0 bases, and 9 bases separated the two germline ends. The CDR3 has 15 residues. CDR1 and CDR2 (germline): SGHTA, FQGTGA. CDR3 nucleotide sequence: TGTGCCAGCAGGACGGGGGACTCCTATAATTCACCCCTCCACTTT. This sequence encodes CASRTGDSYNSPLHF.

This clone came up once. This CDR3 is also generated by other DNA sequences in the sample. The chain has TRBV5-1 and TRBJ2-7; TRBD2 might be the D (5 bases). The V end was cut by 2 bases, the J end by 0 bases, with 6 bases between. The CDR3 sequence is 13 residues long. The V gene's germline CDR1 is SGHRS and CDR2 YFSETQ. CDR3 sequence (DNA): TGCGCCAGCAGCTTTGGGAGCTCCTACGAGCAGTACTTC. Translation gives CASSFGSSYEQYF.

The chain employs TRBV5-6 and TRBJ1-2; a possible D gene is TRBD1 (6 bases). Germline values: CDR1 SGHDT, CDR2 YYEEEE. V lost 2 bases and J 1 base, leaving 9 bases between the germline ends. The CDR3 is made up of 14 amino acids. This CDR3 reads CASSLIGGNYGYTF. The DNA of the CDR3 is TGTGCCAGCAGCTTAATAGGGGGTAACTATGGCTACACCTTC. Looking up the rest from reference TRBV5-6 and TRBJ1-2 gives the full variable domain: DAGVTQSPTHLIKTRGQQVTLRCSPKSGHDTVSWYQQALGQGPQFIFQYYEEEERQRGNFPDRFSGHQFPNYSSELNVNALLLGDSALYLCASSLIGGNYGYTFGSGTRLTVV.

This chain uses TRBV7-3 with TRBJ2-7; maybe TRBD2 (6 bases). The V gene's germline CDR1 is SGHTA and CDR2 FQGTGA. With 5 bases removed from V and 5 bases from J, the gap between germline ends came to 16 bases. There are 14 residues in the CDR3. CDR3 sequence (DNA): TGTGCCAGCAGCGATGCGGGACTGGCCGACGAGCAGTACTTC. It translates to CASSDAGLADEQYF.

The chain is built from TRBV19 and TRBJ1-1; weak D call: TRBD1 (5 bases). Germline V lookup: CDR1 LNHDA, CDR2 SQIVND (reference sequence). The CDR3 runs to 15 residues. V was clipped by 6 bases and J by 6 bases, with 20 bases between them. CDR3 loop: CASSRDRGSKSEAFF. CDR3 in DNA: TGTGCCAGTAGCCGGGACCGGGGGTCTAAGTCTGAAGCTTTCTTT.

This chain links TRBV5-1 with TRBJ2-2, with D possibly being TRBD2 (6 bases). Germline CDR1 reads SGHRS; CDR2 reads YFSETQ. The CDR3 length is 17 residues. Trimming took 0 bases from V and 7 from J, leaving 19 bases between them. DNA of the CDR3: TGCGCCAGCAGCTTGGCATTCTGGCGGGAACTGGGCGGGGAGCTGTTTTTT. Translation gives CASSLAFWRELGGELFF.

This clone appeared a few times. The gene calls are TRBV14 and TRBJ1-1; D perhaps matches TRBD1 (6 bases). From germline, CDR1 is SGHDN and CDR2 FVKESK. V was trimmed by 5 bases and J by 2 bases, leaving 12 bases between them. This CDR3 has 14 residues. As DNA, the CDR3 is TGTGCCAGCAGCTACCGGACAGCCAACACTGAAGCTTTCTTT. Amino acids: CASSYRTANTEAFF. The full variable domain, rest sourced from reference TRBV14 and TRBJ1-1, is EAGVTQFPSHSVIEKGQTVTLRCDPISGHDNLYWYRRVMGKEIKFLLHFVKESKQDESGMPNNRFLAERTGGTYSTLKVQPAELEDSGVYFCASSYRTANTEAFFGQGTRLTVV.

The CDR3 protein is CASSLVTGLNTIYF. CDR3 DNA: TGCGCCAGCAGCTTGGTGACAGGGCTGAACACCATATATTTT. The V call is TRBV5-1, the J call TRBJ1-3, with 7 bases that match TRBD1. The V segment lost 0 bases and the J segment 7 bases; nucleotides outside the gene matches: 4. CDR3 size: 14 residues. Germline CDR1 reads SGHRS; CDR2 reads YFSETQ.

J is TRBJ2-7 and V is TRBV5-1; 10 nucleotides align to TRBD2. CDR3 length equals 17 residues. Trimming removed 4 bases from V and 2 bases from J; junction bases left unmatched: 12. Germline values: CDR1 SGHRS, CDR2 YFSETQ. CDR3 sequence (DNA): TGCGCCAGCAGCCTCTCTAGCGGGAGTCCTGAGGCCTACGAGCAGTACTTC. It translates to CASSLSSGSPEAYEQYF.

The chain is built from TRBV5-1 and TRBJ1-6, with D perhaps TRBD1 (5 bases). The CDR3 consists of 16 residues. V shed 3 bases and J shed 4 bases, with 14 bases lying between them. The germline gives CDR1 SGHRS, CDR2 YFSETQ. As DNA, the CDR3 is TGCGCCAGCAGCTCCAACCAAGACAGATATAATTCACCCCTCCACTTT. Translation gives CASSSNQDRYNSPLHF.

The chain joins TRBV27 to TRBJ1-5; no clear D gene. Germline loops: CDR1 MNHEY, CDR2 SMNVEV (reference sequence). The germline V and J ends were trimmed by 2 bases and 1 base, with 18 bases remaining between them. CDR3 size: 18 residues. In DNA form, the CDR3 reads TGTGCCAGCAGTTTAGAATGGGTTCGCGGGTCGAGCAATCAGCCCCAGCATTTT. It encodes CASSLEWVRGSSNQPQHF.

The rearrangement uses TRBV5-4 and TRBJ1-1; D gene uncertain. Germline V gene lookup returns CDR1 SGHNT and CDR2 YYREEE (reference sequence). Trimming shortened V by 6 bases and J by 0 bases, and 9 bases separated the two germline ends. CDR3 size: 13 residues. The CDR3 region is CASTRSMNTEAFF. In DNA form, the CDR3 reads TGTGCCAGCACCCGGAGCATGAACACTGAAGCTTTCTTT.